The subject of this entry is one T cell receptor (beta chain). This sample was included in a study of T cell responses to AZD1222 COVID-19 vaccine. Germline-derived CDR1 and CDR2 are KGHSH and LQKENI. The CDR3 sequence is 17 residues long. Trimming removed 5 bases from V and 1 base from J; junction bases left unmatched: 7. Here immunoSEQ multiplex PCR was the method, and the copy in TCRdb shows in-frame clones only, minus some. The table lists roughly 30,000 clones, over 75% of them singletons. The receptor was derived from an adult in good health. Sequenced material: peripheral blood, taken on day 0 of AZD1222 vaccination. The rearrangement uses TRBV18 and TRBJ2-3; 12 bases agree with TRBD2. The CDR3 DNA sequence: TGTGCCAGCTCAAGGACTAGCGGGGTAACTCGCACAGATACGCAGTATTTT. Its protein product is CASSRTSGVTRTDTQYF.